This TCR beta chain came from a study of T cells after yellow fever vaccination. Findings and limits, study-wide: A small share of clonotypes appeared in both CD4 and CD8 compartments. Contamination by abundant bulk-population clonotypes could be present in FACS-sorted repertoires.

TCRdb reanalysed the 5' RACE reads using MiXCR and keeps one entry per CDR3 protein. The sample carries 500,000 to 650,000 distinct CDR3 sequences, less than 15% recorded once. This CDR3 spans 15 amino acids. Germline lookup yields CDR1 DFQATT and CDR2 SNEGSKA (reference sequence). With 4 bases clipped from V and 3 bases from J, the junction kept 8 bases outside the gene matches. A few counts support this clonotype. The antigen is not known. This TCR derives from a man aged 25 to 40 who received the YFV17D yellow fever vaccine. The J gene is TRBJ2-5, the V gene TRBV20-1, with 10 bases fitting TRBD2. Material: PBMCs, obtained on the day of the yellow fever booster vaccination. Here the CDR3 reads CSAKRVAGGKETQYF. CDR3 DNA sequence: TGCAGTGCTAAACGGGTAGCGGGAGGCAAAGAGACCCAGTACTTC.